The entry below describes one T cell receptor (beta chain). As yet, its antigen is unknown. With 4 bases removed from V and 8 bases from J, the gap between germline ends came to 14 bases. The CDR3 is 13 amino acids. Looked up from germline, CDR1 is GTSNPN and CDR2 is SVGIG (reference sequence). The TCR library protocol attached unique molecular identifiers to the individual cDNA molecules. From the 5' RACE reads, TCRdb called clonotypes with MiXCR, one entry per CDR3 protein. The sample has approximately 77,000 distinct CDR3 sequences, less than 15% seen once. This specimen belongs to a study of early T cells in non-severe SARS-CoV-2 infection. Study in general: Chains were not paired, and sequencing was done on bulk RNA from unsorted whole blood. Overall study results and limits: VDJdb matching favored anti-spike CD8 responses, missing private and CD4 specificities.

The chain links TRBV30 to TRBJ1-4; a weak D match, TRBD1 (6 bases). The starting material was whole blood, obtained at baseline. The sequence was collected from an adult who was a healthcare worker with PCR-confirmed SARS-CoV-2 infection or an uninfected control (not recorded which). The donor label of this sample is uncertain. CDR3 protein: CAWIGTPDEKLFF. The DNA of the CDR3 is TGTGCCTGGATCGGGACACCCGACGAAAAACTGTTTTTT. Full variable domain (rest looked up from reference TRBV30 and TRBJ1-4): SQTIHQWPATLVQPVGSPLSLECTVEGTSNPNLYWYRQAAGRGLQLLFYSVGIGQISSEVPQNLSASRPQDRQFILSSKKLLLSDSGFYLCAWIGTPDEKLFFGSGTQLSVL.